This TCR beta chain was recovered during a study of T cell responses to AZD1222 COVID-19 vaccine. The CDR3 runs to 13 residues. The germline V gene has CDR1 SGHRS and CDR2 YFSETQ. The junction had 3 bases not matched to a gene; V was cut back by 2 bases and J by 7 bases. TCRdb's table, derived via immunoSEQ multiplex PCR, lists solely in-frame clones and lacks some. The table shows 130,000 or so clones, with approximately 93% occurring only once. This clone has a handful of counts. This TCR derives from an adult in good health. The V and J genes are TRBV5-1 and TRBJ1-5; 7 bases align to TRBD1. The sample was peripheral blood, taken on day 0 of MenACWY control vaccination. The CDR3 here is CASSFWTGQPQHF. The CDR3 bases are TGCGCCAGCAGCTTCTGGACAGGACAGCCCCAGCATTTT.